One and the same sample provided the 22 T cell receptor beta chains below, sequenced in a study of early T cells in non-severe SARS-CoV-2 infection. TCRdb passed the 5' RACE reads through MiXCR, listing each CDR3 protein once. Of roughly 81,000 distinct CDR3 sequences listed, about 12% are singletons. Sequencing was carried out using whole blood. These receptors all come from an adult who was a healthcare worker with PCR-confirmed SARS-CoV-2 infection or an uninfected control (not recorded which).

CDR3 region: CASSWGQGAIKDTEAFF. The CDR3 region has the DNA TGTGCCAGCAGCTGGGGGCAGGGGGCAATAAAGGACACTGAAGCTTTCTTT. The V and J genes are TRBV7-8 and TRBJ1-1; the match to TRBD1 covers 8 bases. This CDR3 region has 17 residues. Germline assignment: CDR1 SGHVS and CDR2 FQNEAQ. Losses at the gene ends were 4 bases for V and 3 bases for J; bases not matched to a gene: 13.

This clonotype has a handful of counts. The CDR3 DNA reads TGTGCCAGCAGTTCCCTTTTCGGAACGCAGGGGGAAGGGCAGACCCAGTACTTC. Residues: CASSSLFGTQGEGQTQYF. The gene calls are TRBV6-5 and TRBJ2-5; 7 positions match TRBD1. V shed 4 bases and J 6 bases; nucleotides not matched to a gene: 20. The CDR3 is 18 amino acids. Germline CDR1 reads MNHEY; CDR2 reads SVGAGI.

V usage is TRBV3-1 and J usage is TRBJ1-2; a possible D gene is TRBD1 (5 bases). Germline loops: CDR1 LGHDT, CDR2 YNNKEL (reference sequence). CDR3 size: 14 residues. V lost 4 bases and J 7 bases, leaving 16 bases between the germline ends. The CDR3, as DNA: TGTGCCAGCAGCCCCCTGACAGCCCCCGGTGGCTACACCTTC. This codes for CASSPLTAPGGYTF.

At least ten counts were recorded for this clonotype. The chain is built from TRBV30 and TRBJ1-1; weak D call: TRBD1 (5 bases). This CDR3 comprises 12 residues. CDR1 is GTSNPN and CDR2 is SVGIG in the germline V gene (reference sequence). V was trimmed by 3 bases and J by 2 bases, leaving 7 bases between them. The CDR3 protein is CAWSRANTEAFF. The CDR3 region has the DNA TGTGCCTGGAGCAGGGCCAACACTGAAGCTTTCTTT.

This clonotype was counted many times. The V and J genes are TRBV20-1 and TRBJ1-1; 7 bases map to TRBD1. CDR1 is DFQATT, CDR2 SNEGSKA, per germline (reference sequence). The CDR3 loop spans 15 amino acids. V shed 5 bases and J 5 bases; nucleotides not matched to a gene: 14. The CDR3 sequence: CSAQATHRGGTEAFF. In nucleotides, the CDR3 is TGCAGTGCTCAAGCTACACACAGGGGAGGGACTGAAGCTTTCTTT.

The gene calls are TRBV4-1 and TRBJ1-1, with D hard to call. There are 16 residues in the CDR3. With 1 base removed from V and 0 bases from J, the gap between germline ends came to 12 bases. CDR1 is MGHRA and CDR2 is YSYEKL in the germline V gene. The chain's CDR3 is CASSQVPGEVNTEAFF. The DNA of the CDR3 is TGCGCCAGCAGCCAAGTGCCTGGGGAAGTGAACACTGAAGCTTTCTTT.

This clonotype showed up many times. The rearrangement uses TRBV7-8 and TRBJ2-3, with TRBD2 matching 7 bases. The CDR3 spans 17 residues. After removal of 1 base from V and 1 base from J, the junction contained 8 bases not matched to a gene. Germline-derived CDR1 and CDR2 are SGHVS and FQNEAQ. CDR3 sequence (DNA): TGTGCCAGCAGCTTAGATGGGGGGGGAACGCGCACAGATACGCAGTATTTT. Translated: CASSLDGGGTRTDTQYF.

The J gene is TRBJ2-7, the V gene TRBV30; no definite D call. Trimming took off 5 bases at V and 4 bases at J, with 15 bases between the two ends. This CDR3 is built from 13 residues. CDR1 is GTSNPN, CDR2 SVGIG, per germline (reference sequence). CDR3 region: CAWALVQGYEQYF. CDR3 nucleotides: TGTGCCTGGGCCCTGGTACAAGGATACGAGCAGTACTTC. The variable domain in full, with the rest retrieved from reference TRBV30 and TRBJ2-7, is SQTIHQWPATLVQPVGSPLSLECTVEGTSNPNLYWYRQAAGRGLQLLFYSVGIGQISSEVPQNLSASRPQDRQFILSSKKLLLSDSGFYLCAWALVQGYEQYFGPGTRLTVT.

This clonotype was detected once. This sequence joins TRBV7-3 and TRBJ1-2; TRBD1 matches at 7 bases. This CDR3 contains 13 residues. The V segment lost 1 base and the J segment 8 bases; nucleotides outside the gene matches: 4. Germline V CDR1 and CDR2: SGHTA, FQGTGA. CDR3 in amino acids: CASSLRQGGGYTF. The CDR3 DNA follows: TGTGCCAGCAGCTTAAGACAGGGAGGAGGCTACACCTTC.

This clonotype was picked up one time. The rearrangement joins TRBV6-5 to TRBJ1-1; D gene uncertain. Germline lookup yields CDR1 MNHEY and CDR2 SVGAGI. Between the trimmed V and J ends, which lost 1 base and 4 bases, there was a span of 7 bases. This CDR3 is built from 13 residues. CDR3 in DNA: TGTGCCAGCAGTTACTTGGGGTCCACTGAAGCTTTCTTT. As protein: CASSYLGSTEAFF.

There are a few counts of this clonotype. J is TRBJ2-7 and V is TRBV6-5; weak D call: TRBD1 (6 bases). Looked up from germline, CDR1 is MNHEY and CDR2 is SVGAGI. V was pared by 7 bases and J by 4 bases, with 17 bases between. The CDR3 is made up of 14 amino acids. CDR3 sequence: CASKLGAVGYEQYF. The CDR3, as DNA: TGTGCCAGCAAATTGGGGGCCGTGGGGTACGAGCAGTACTTC.

The V gene is TRBV28, the J gene TRBJ2-7; TRBD2 matches 8 bases. Germline CDR1 reads MDHEN; CDR2 reads SYDVKM. Losses at the gene ends were 1 base for V and 1 base for J; bases not matched to a gene: 6. The CDR3 runs to 16 residues. The CDR3 sequence: CASSLSASGYSYEQYF. The CDR3 DNA reads as TGTGCCAGCAGTTTATCGGCTAGCGGGTATTCCTACGAGCAGTACTTC.

This clonotype was observed many times. The chain has TRBV9 and TRBJ2-1; D uncertain. The CDR3 length is 12 residues. V was shortened by 5 bases and J by 9 bases, with 12 bases between the two germline ends. The germline gives CDR1 SGDLS, CDR2 YYNGEE. This CDR3 is CASSPYPSEQFF. The DNA of the CDR3 is TGTGCCAGCAGTCCCTACCCATCTGAGCAGTTCTTC.

This clonotype was picked up many times. The chain carries TRBV29-1 and TRBJ2-1; D ambiguous. The ends were cut back, 5 bases at V and 4 bases at J, with 9 bases in the middle. The CDR3 runs 12 residues. Germline V gene sequence: CDR1 SQVTM, CDR2 ANQGSEA. CDR3 sequence: CSVLPTYNEQFF. CDR3 in DNA: TGCAGCGTTCTACCGACTTACAATGAGCAGTTCTTC.

The J gene is TRBJ2-1, the V gene TRBV29-1; 10 bases fit TRBD2. Germline values: CDR1 SQVTM, CDR2 ANQGSEA. The V segment lost 3 bases and the J segment 7 bases; nucleotides outside the gene matches: 9. This CDR3 comprises 15 residues. CDR3 in DNA: TGCAGCGTTGACACTAGCGGGAACCCGGGGAATGAGCAGTTCTTC. Protein: CSVDTSGNPGNEQFF.

This clonotype was seen at least ten times. The chain recombines TRBV6-1 with TRBJ1-1, with D possibly TRBD1 on 5 matching bases. CDR1 and CDR2 (germline): MNHNS, SASEGT. The CDR3 runs 15 residues. The V and J ends lost 3 bases and 1 base respectively, with 12 bases between them. Here the CDR3 reads CASSDGGVANTEAFF. CDR3 coding DNA: TGTGCCAGCAGTGATGGAGGGGTGGCGAACACTGAAGCTTTCTTT.

This clonotype was counted ten times or more. This chain joins TRBV20-1 and TRBJ2-3, with unresolved D. The V gene lost 3 bases and the J gene lost 5 bases, with 6 bases spanning the gap. The CDR3 runs 11 residues. From germline, CDR1 is DFQATT and CDR2 SNEGSKA (reference sequence). CDR3 loop: CSASMGDTQYF. DNA of the CDR3: TGCAGTGCTAGTATGGGAGATACGCAGTATTTT.

The rearrangement joins TRBV11-2 to TRBJ2-7; D unclear. Germline loops: CDR1 SGHAT, CDR2 FQNNGV. The CDR3 totals 13 residues. Trimming removed 7 bases at V and 2 bases at J, with 12 bases between. The CDR3: CASTLFGTYEQYF. For the CDR3, the DNA is TGTGCCAGCACCCTCTTTGGTACCTACGAGCAGTACTTC.

This clonotype was observed at least ten times. This sequence joins TRBV20-1 and TRBJ2-1; 8 nucleotides agree with TRBD1. The germline V gene has CDR1 DFQATT and CDR2 SNEGSKA (reference sequence). The CDR3 length is 16 residues. V lost 1 base to trimming and J lost 2 bases; unmatched junction nucleotides: 7. The CDR3: CSARVLGQATYNEQFF. The CDR3 bases are TGCAGTGCTAGAGTCCTGGGACAGGCAACCTACAATGAGCAGTTCTTC.

This clonotype has more than one count but fewer than ten. The chain carries TRBV29-1 and TRBJ2-1; no clear D. Trimming pared 2 bases from V and 3 bases from J, leaving 14 bases between. This CDR3 spans 15 amino acids. Germline assignment: CDR1 SQVTM and CDR2 ANQGSEA. This CDR3 is CSVENGVRYYNEQFF. The CDR3 nucleotides read TGCAGCGTTGAAAACGGTGTCAGGTACTACAATGAGCAGTTCTTC.

This clonotype appeared many times. V is TRBV6-1 and J is TRBJ1-5, with D possibly being TRBD1 (6 bases). This CDR3 is 13 amino acids long. Germline CDR1 MNHNS, CDR2 SASEGT. The ends were cut back, 6 bases at V and 6 bases at J, with 12 bases in the middle. Written as DNA, the CDR3 is TGTGCCAGCAGCAGGGGAGTGGGTCAGCCCCAGCATTTT. Translating gives CASSRGVGQPQHF.

Comment on this clonotype: This may come from a read error, since a much larger clone is one base off. The chain joins TRBV5-4 to TRBJ1-3, with no clear D. From germline, CDR1 is SGHNT and CDR2 YYREEE (reference sequence). The CDR3 consists of 17 residues. The DNA of the CDR3 is TGTGCCAGCAATAGGCAGGCGATCTTCTGCTCTGGAAACACCACATATTTT. It is translated as CASNRQAIFCSGNTTYF.